The present T cell receptor beta chain was sequenced within a study of human T cells and chemical hapten exposure. Study as a whole: Sensitization employed 2% DPC on about 2 cm by about 2 cm of upper inner arm skin. Overall study findings and caveats: All donors were alopecia patients, so their immunity may differ from that of healthy people. Patch test score tracked positively with PT1 expanded TCR counts.

In TCRdb, the RACE reads were re-called with MiXCR into one record per CDR3 protein. The sample has around 71,000 distinct CDR3 sequences, 9.8% seen once. The time point is: patch test 1, 2 weeks after DPC sensitization. Stated treatment: therapeutic diphenylcyclopropenone sensitization with weekly scalp DPC. Drawing of blood took place ahead of applying each patch test. The CDR3 runs 15 residues. Germline V gene data show CDR1 as SGHTA and CDR2 as FQGNSA. J was trimmed by 4 bases and V by 7 bases; bases with no gene match: 8. This clonotype was observed at least ten times. The antigen is not known. This TCR was recovered from a woman in her thirties or forties with alopecia areata. Some clones in this sample may be carry-over from other donors' samples. The chain is built from TRBV7-2 and TRBJ1-2; 11 bases agree with TRBD1. Material: whole blood, obtained in connection with sensitization to the hapten diphenylcyclopropenone (DPC). Here the CDR3 reads CASTSGTGGFYGYTF. Written as DNA, the CDR3 is TGTGCCAGCACCTCCGGGACAGGGGGATTCTATGGCTACACCTTC.